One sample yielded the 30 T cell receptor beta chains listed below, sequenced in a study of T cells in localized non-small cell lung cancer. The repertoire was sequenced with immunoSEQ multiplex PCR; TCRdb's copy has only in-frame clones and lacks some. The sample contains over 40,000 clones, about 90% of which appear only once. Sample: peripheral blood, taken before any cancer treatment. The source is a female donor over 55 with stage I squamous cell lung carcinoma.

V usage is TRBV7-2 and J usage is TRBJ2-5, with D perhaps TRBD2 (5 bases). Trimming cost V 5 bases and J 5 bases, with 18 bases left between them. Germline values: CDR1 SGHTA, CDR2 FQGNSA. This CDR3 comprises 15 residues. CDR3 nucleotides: TGTGCCAGCAGCCTTACGAGGGAGAGGCCGGAGACCCAGTACTTC. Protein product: CASSLTRERPETQYF.

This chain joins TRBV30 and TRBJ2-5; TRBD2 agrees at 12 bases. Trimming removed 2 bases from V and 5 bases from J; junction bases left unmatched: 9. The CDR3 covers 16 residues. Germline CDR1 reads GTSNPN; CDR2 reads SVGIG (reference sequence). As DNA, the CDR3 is TGTGCCTGGAGTTGGGGACTAGCGGGCGGTAGGGAGACCCAGTACTTC. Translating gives CAWSWGLAGGRETQYF. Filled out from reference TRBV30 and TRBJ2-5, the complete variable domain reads SQTIHQWPATLVQPVGSPLSLECTVEGTSNPNLYWYRQAAGRGLQLLFYSVGIGQISSEVPQNLSASRPQDRQFILSSKKLLLSDSGFYLCAWSWGLAGGRETQYFGPGTRLLVL.

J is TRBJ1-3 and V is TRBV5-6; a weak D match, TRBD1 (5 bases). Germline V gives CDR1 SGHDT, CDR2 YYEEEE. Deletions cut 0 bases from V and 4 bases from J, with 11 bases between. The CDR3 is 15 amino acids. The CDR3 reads CASSLVGVEGNTIYF. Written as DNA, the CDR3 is TGTGCCAGCAGCTTGGTGGGGGTGGAAGGAAACACCATATATTTT.

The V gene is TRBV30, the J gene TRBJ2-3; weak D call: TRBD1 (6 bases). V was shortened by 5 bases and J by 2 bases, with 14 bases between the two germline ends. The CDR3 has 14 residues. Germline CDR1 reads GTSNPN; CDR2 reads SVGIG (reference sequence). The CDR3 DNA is TGTGCCTGGCGACGGGACACCCTCACAGATACGCAGTATTTT. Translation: CAWRRDTLTDTQYF.

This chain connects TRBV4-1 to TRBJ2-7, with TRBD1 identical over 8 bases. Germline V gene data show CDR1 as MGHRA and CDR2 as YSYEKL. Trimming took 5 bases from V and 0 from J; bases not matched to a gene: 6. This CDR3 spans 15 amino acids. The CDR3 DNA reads TGCGCCAGCAGCGCCCGACAGGGGAGCTCCTACGAGCAGTACTTC. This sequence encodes CASSARQGSSYEQYF.

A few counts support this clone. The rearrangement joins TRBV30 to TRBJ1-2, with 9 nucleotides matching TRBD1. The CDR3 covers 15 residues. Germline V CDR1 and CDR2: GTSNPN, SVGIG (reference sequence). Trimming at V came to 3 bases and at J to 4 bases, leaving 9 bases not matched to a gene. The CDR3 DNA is TGTGCCTGGAGCTACTCCGGGACAGGGTTCTATGGCTACACCTTC. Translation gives CAWSYSGTGFYGYTF.

CDR3 in amino acids: CASSVGLAGVTDTQYF. The DNA of the CDR3 is TGTGCCAGCAGCGTAGGTCTAGCGGGAGTTACAGATACGCAGTATTTT. V gene TRBV9 combines with J gene TRBJ2-3, with 10 bases fitting TRBD2. The V gene's germline CDR1 is SGDLS and CDR2 YYNGEE. Trimming cost V 0 bases and J 3 bases; bases outside gene matches: 4. CDR3 length equals 16 residues.

CDR3: CASSYRTGGPNNEQFF. CDR3 bases: TGTGCCAGCAGTTACAGGACGGGAGGGCCAAACAATGAGCAGTTCTTC. The chain couples TRBV6-6 to TRBJ2-1; 8 nucleotides agree with TRBD2. With V trimmed by 2 bases and J by 5 bases, 8 bases remained unmatched. The CDR3 runs to 16 residues. CDR1 is MNHNY, CDR2 SVGAGI, per germline (reference sequence).

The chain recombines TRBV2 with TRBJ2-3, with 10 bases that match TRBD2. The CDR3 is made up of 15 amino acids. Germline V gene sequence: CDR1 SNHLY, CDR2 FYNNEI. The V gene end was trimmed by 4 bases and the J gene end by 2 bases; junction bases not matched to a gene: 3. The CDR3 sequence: CASSGGLAVTDTQYF. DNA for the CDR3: TGTGCCAGCAGTGGTGGACTAGCGGTCACAGATACGCAGTATTTT.

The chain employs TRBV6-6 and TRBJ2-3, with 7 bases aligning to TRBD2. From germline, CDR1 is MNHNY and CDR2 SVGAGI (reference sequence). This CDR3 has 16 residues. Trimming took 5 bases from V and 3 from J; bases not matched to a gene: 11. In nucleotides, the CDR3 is TGTGCCAGCAGTAGATCTAGCGGAGGGGCGACAGATACGCAGTATTTT. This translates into CASSRSSGGATDTQYF.

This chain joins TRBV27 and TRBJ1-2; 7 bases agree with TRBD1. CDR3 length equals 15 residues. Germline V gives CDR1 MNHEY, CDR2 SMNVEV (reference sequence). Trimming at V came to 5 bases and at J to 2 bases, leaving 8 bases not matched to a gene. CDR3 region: CASSPYSDRNYGYTF. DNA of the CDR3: TGTGCCAGCAGTCCATATTCGGACAGGAACTATGGCTACACCTTC.

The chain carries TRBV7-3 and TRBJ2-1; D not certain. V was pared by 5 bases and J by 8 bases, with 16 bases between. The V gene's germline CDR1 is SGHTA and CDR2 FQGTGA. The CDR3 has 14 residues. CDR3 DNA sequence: TGTGCCAGCAGCCTTAGGTTTATTACATATGAGCAGTTCTTC. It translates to CASSLRFITYEQFF.

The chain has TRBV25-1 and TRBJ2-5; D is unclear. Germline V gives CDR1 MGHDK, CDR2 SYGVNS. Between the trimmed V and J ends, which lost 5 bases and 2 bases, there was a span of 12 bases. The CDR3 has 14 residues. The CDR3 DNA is TGTGCCAGCAGTACCCCCGGGCCTCAAGAGACCCAGTACTTC. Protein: CASSTPGPQETQYF.

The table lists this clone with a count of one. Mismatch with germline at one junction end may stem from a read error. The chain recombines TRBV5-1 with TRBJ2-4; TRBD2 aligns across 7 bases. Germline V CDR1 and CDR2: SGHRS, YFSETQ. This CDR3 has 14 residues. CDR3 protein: CASSPGGAQNIQYF. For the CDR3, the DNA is TGCGCCAGCAGCCCGGGGGGAGCCCAAAACATTCAGTACTTC.

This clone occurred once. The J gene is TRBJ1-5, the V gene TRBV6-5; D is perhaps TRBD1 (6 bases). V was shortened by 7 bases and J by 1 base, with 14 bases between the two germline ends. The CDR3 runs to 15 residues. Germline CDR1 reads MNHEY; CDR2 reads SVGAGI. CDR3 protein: CASMSGGHSNQPQHF. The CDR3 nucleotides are TGTGCCAGCATGTCCGGGGGACACAGCAATCAGCCCCAGCATTTT.

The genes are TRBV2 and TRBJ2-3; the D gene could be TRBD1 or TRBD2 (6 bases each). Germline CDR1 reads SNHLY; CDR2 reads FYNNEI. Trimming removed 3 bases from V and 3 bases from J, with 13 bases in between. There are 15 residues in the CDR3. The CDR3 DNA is TGTGCCAGCAGTGATGGGGGGCATCGTACAGATACGCAGTATTTT. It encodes CASSDGGHRTDTQYF.

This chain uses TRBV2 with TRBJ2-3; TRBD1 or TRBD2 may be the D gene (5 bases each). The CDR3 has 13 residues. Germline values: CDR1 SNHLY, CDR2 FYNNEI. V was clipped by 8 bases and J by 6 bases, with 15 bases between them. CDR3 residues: CASYPRWGDTQYF. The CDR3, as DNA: TGTGCCAGCTACCCTCGATGGGGGGATACGCAGTATTTT.

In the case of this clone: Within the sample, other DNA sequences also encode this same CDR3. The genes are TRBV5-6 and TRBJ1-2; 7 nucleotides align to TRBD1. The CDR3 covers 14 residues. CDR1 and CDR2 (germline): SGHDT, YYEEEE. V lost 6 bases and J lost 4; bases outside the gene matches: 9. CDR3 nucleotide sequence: TGTGCCAGCATTCAGGGACAGAGAGGCTATGGCTACACCTTC. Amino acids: CASIQGQRGYGYTF. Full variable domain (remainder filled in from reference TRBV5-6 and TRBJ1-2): DAGVTQSPTHLIKTRGQQVTLRCSPKSGHDTVSWYQQALGQGPQFIFQYYEEEERQRGNFPDRFSGHQFPNYSSELNVNALLLGDSALYLCASIQGQRGYGYTFGSGTRLTVV.

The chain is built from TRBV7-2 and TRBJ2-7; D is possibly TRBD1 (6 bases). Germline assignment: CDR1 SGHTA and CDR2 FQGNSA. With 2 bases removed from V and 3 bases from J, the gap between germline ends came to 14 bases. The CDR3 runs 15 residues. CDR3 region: CASSLNGQGLYEQYF. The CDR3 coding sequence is TGTGCCAGCAGCTTAAACGGGCAGGGGCTCTACGAGCAGTACTTC.

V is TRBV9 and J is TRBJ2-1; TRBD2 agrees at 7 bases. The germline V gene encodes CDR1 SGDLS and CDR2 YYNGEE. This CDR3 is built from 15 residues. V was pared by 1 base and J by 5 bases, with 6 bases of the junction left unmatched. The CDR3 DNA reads TGTGCCAGCAGCGTAATTAGCGGGCTCCACAATGAGCAGTTCTTC. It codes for CASSVISGLHNEQFF. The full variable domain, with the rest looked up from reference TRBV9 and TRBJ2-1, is DSGVTQTPKHLITATGQRVTLRCSPRSGDLSVYWYQQSLDQGLQFLIQYYNGEERAKGNILERFSAQQFPDLHSELNLSSLELGDSALYFCASSVISGLHNEQFFGPGTRLTVL.

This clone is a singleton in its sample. Here the CDR3 DNA reads TGTGCCAGTAGTATACTGACCGGGTACACAGATACGCAGTATTTT. Residues: CASSILTGYTDTQYF. The rearrangement uses TRBV19 and TRBJ2-3; no definite D call. V dropped 2 bases and J dropped 2 bases, with 11 bases sitting between them. Per germline, CDR1 LNHDA and CDR2 SQIVND (reference sequence). This CDR3 contains 15 residues.

The DNA for the CDR3 is TGTGCCAGCTCATTCGGACAGAATAGCAATCAGCCCCAGCATTTT. This encodes CASSFGQNSNQPQHF. The chain employs TRBV18 and TRBJ1-5; TRBD1 might be the D (6 bases). CDR1 KGHSH and CDR2 LQKENI come from the germline V gene. This CDR3 region has 15 residues. The V gene lost 5 bases and the J gene lost 0 bases, with 11 bases spanning the gap.

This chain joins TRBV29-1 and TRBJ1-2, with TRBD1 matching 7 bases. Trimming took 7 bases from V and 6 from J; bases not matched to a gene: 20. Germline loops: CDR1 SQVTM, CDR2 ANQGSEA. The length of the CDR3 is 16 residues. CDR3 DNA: TGCAGCGCCCCGACGACAGGGCGTGGGGCTACTAATGGCTACACCTTC. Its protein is CSAPTTGRGATNGYTF.

The CDR3 bases are TGTGCCAGCAGCTCCCACCATAGTGGCACTGAAGCTTTCTTT. Protein product: CASSSHHSGTEAFF. The V gene is TRBV7-8, the J gene TRBJ1-1; D ambiguous. The CDR3 sequence is 14 residues long. CDR1 and CDR2 (germline): SGHVS, FQNEAQ. V was pared by 4 bases and J by 4 bases, with 13 bases between.

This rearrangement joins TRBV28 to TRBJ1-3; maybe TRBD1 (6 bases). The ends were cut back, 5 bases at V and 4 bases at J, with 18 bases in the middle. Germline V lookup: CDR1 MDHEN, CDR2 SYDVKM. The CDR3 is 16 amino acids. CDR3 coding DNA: TGTGCCAGCAGTCCCCCTACAGGGTTGGGAGGAAACACCATATATTTT. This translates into CASSPPTGLGGNTIYF.

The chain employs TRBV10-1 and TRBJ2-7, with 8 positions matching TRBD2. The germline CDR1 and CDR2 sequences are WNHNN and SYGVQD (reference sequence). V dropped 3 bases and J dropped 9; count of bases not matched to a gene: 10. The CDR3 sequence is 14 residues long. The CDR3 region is CASSELADPDGQYF. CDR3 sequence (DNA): TGCGCCAGCAGTGAACTAGCGGACCCCGACGGGCAGTACTTC.

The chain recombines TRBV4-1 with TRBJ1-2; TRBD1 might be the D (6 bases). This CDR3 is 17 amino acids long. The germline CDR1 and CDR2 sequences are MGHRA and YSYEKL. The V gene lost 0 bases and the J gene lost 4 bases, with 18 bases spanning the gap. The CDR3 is CASSQDAFPGGSYGYTF. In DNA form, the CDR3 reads TGCGCCAGCAGCCAAGACGCTTTCCCCGGGGGCAGCTATGGCTACACCTTC.

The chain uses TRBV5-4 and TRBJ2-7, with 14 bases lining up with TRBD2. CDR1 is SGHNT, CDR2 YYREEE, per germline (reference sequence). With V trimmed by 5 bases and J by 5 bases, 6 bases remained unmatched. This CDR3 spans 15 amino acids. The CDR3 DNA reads TGTGCCAGCAGGCAGACTAGCGGGAGGGTAGACGAGCAGTACTTC. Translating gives CASRQTSGRVDEQYF.

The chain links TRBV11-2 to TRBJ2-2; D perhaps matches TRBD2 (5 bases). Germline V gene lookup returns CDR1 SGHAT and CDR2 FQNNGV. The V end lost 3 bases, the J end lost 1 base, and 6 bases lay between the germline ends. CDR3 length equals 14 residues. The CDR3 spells CASSFGGNTGELFF. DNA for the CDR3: TGTGCCAGCAGCTTCGGAGGGAACACCGGGGAGCTGTTTTTT.

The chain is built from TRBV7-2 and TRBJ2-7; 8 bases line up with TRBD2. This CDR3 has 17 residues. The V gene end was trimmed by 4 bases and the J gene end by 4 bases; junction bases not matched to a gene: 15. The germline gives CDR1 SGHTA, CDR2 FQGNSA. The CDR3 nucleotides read TGTGCCAGCAGCTCTTTGGGCCCGGGACTAGGTTCATACGAGCAGTACTTC. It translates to CASSSLGPGLGSYEQYF.